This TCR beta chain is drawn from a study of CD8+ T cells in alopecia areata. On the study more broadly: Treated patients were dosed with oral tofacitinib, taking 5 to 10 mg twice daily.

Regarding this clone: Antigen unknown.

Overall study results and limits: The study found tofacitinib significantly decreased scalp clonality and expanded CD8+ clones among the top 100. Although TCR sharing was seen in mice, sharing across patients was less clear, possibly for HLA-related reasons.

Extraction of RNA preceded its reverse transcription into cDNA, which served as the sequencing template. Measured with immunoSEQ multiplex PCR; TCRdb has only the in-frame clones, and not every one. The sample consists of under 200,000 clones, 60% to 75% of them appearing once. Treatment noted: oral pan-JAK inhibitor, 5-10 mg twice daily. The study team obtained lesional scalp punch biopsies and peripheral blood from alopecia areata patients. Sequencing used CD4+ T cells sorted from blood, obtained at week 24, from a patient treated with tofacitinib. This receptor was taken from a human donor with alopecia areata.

The CDR3 bases are TGCGCCAGCAGCAGCCCAGGGTCCACTGAAGCTTTCTTT. It codes for CASSSPGSTEAFF. The chain joins TRBV5-1 to TRBJ1-1; weak D call: TRBD1 (5 bases). Germline CDR1 SGHRS, CDR2 YFSETQ. V dropped 4 bases and J dropped 4 bases, with 11 bases sitting between them. CDR3 length equals 13 residues. Complete variable domain (other parts from reference TRBV5-1 and TRBJ1-1): KAGVTQTPRYLIKTRGQQVTLSCSPISGHRSVSWYQQTPGQGLQFLFEYFSETQRNKGNFPGRFSGRQFSNSRSEMNVSTLELGDSALYLCASSSPGSTEAFFGQGTRLTVV.